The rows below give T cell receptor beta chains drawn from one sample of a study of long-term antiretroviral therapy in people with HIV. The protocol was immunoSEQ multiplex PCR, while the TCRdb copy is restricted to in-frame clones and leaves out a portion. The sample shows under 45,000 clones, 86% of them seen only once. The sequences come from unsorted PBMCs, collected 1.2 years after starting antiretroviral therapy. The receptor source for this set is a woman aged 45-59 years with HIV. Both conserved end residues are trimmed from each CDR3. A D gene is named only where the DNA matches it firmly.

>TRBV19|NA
ASIPATGSPYGYT
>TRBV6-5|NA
ASSYSSGAVGTEAF
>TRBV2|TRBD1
ASNPQGAGETQY
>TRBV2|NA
ASSEASGTDTQY
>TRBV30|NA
AWSVSHEQY
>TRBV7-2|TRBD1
ASSETGTANYGYT
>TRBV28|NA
ASSRPRVEQY
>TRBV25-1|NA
ASRDYGNTIY
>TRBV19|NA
ASGGTGIYEQY
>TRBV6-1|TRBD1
ASSEAGTVSYEQY
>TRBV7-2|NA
ASSPRHSGVWDTQY
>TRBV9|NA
ASSVANSYEQY
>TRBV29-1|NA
SVGGAGANVLT
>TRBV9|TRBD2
ASTPDWSGGTNTGELF
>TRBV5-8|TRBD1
ASSNWTGVTDTQY
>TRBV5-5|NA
ASRPAGYTEAF
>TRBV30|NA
AWMADINTEAF
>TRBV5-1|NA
ASSSPTDTQY
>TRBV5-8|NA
ASSLQVYHEQY
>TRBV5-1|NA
ASSSGLIGPQETQY
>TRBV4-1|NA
ASSRFGQTGYSNQPQH
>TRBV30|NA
AWSVPSRGEQF
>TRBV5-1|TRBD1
ASSLGVVGGWEQY
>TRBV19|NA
ASSTDGYNEQF
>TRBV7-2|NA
ASSLKRMGTEAF
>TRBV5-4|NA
ASSLDRGSDYGYT
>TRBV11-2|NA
ASSLGTGYGRNTIY